The 29 T cell receptor beta chains reported below all come from one sample, sequenced in a study of blood T cell repertoires in COVID-19. Sequenced by immunoSEQ multiplex PCR; TCRdb stores in-frame clones only, minus some. The table lists 150,000 to 200,000 clones, around 80% of them singletons. The sample was peripheral blood. Receptor source: a man aged 55 to 70 with active or convalescent COVID-19.

The CDR3 loop reads CASSGGTTDTQYF. In DNA form, the CDR3 reads TGTGCCAGCAGCGGCGGGACCACAGATACGCAGTATTTT. The rearrangement joins TRBV6-5 to TRBJ2-3; D might be TRBD2 (6 bases). The V and J ends lost 6 bases and 2 bases respectively, with 9 bases between them. CDR3 length equals 13 residues. In germline, CDR1 is MNHEY, CDR2 SVGAGI.

The chain employs TRBV5-5 and TRBJ2-1, with 11 bases aligning to TRBD2. Germline values: CDR1 SGHKS, CDR2 YYEKEE (reference sequence). J lost 6 bases, V lost 0 bases, and 5 bases had no gene match. CDR3 length: 16 residues. CDR3 loop: CASSLAASGRFNEQFF. CDR3 DNA sequence: TGTGCCAGCAGCTTGGCGGCTAGCGGGAGGTTCAATGAGCAGTTCTTC.

The CDR3 sequence is CASSNLLLAYNEQFF. The DNA of the CDR3 is TGTGCCAGCAGCAATCTATTACTAGCCTACAATGAGCAGTTCTTC. The chain uses TRBV21-1 and TRBJ2-1; the D segment call TRBD2 is taken from the table without a DNA check. TRBV21-1 is reported as a pseudogene. The CDR3 extends over 15 amino acids.

The chain is built from TRBV5-1 and TRBJ1-2, with 10 bases lining up with TRBD1. The V and J ends lost 3 bases and 10 bases, in that order; junction bases with no gene match: 3. Germline CDR1 is SGHRS and CDR2 is YFSETQ. CDR3 length: 12 residues. CDR3 region: CASSWGTGDYTF. CDR3 DNA: TGCGCCAGCAGCTGGGGGACAGGGGACTACACCTTC.

This chain connects TRBV7-9 to TRBJ2-2, with 13 bases identical to TRBD2. Germline values: CDR1 SEHNR, CDR2 FQNEAQ (reference sequence). CDR3 length equals 15 residues. V shed 5 bases and J 4 bases; nucleotides not matched to a gene: 1. The CDR3 spells CASSRTSGSTGELFF. The CDR3 nucleotides are TGTGCCAGCAGCCGGACTAGCGGGAGCACCGGGGAGCTGTTTTTT.

The V and J genes are TRBV19 and TRBJ1-1; 8 nucleotides align to TRBD1. This CDR3 is built from 15 residues. Germline V CDR1 and CDR2: LNHDA, SQIVND (reference sequence). The junction had 10 bases not matched to a gene; V was cut back by 4 bases and J by 6 bases. CDR3 region: CASSTQGAPVAEAFF. The CDR3, as DNA: TGTGCCAGTAGTACTCAGGGGGCGCCGGTCGCTGAAGCTTTCTTT.

This clone was seen a single time. The chain has TRBV28 and TRBJ1-2, with 7 bases aligning to TRBD1. With V trimmed by 6 bases and J by 4 bases, 14 bases remained unmatched. Germline V lookup: CDR1 MDHEN, CDR2 SYDVKM. The CDR3 totals 16 residues. CDR3 nucleotides: TGTGCCAGCAGCCGTATTGGGACAGTCGAATCCTATGGCTACACCTTC. Amino acids: CASSRIGTVESYGYTF.

The chain combines TRBV5-4 with TRBJ2-3, with TRBD2 matching over 10 bases. The ends lost 4 bases at V and 0 bases at J; junction bases unmatched: 11. The CDR3 runs 18 residues. Germline V gene data show CDR1 as SGHNT and CDR2 as YYREEE (reference sequence). The CDR3 DNA sequence: TGTGCCAGCAGCCCCGGGGTAGCGGGGGGCGCTAGCACAGATACGCAGTATTTT. Residues: CASSPGVAGGASTDTQYF.

The rearrangement uses TRBV24-1 and TRBJ2-1; 9 nucleotides line up with TRBD2. The germline V gene encodes CDR1 KGHDR and CDR2 SFDVKD. V dropped 3 bases and J dropped 7; count of bases not matched to a gene: 6. CDR3 size: 15 residues. The CDR3 region is CATSDPLAGRNEQFF. CDR3 bases: TGTGCCACCAGTGATCCTCTAGCGGGGAGGAATGAGCAGTTCTTC.

V gene TRBV6-5 combines with J gene TRBJ1-1; 7 nucleotides agree with TRBD1. V lost 2 bases, J lost 3 bases, and 9 bases stayed unmatched. The CDR3 extends over 16 amino acids. Germline V lookup: CDR1 MNHEY, CDR2 SVGAGI. CDR3 sequence: CASSYRDRRFDTEAFF. CDR3 sequence (DNA): TGTGCCAGCAGTTACCGGGACAGACGATTCGACACTGAAGCTTTCTTT.

For the CDR3, the DNA is TGTGCCAGCAGCTATAAACTATATCAGCCCCAGCATTTT. As protein: CASSYKLYQPQHF. The chain links TRBV6-2 or TRBV6-3 to TRBJ1-5, with no clear D. The CDR3 has 13 residues. V was pared by 6 bases and J by 5 bases, with 11 bases between. Germline values: CDR1 MNHEY, CDR2 SVGEGT.

The sample holds a few counts of this clone. V gene TRBV5-4 combines with J gene TRBJ1-6; no clear D gene. The CDR3 consists of 15 residues. The V and J ends lost 2 bases and 4 bases respectively, with 10 bases between them. Germline lookup yields CDR1 SGHNT and CDR2 YYREEE (reference sequence). This CDR3 is CASSFAGRYNSPLHF. As DNA, the CDR3 is TGTGCCAGCAGCTTTGCGGGCCGTTATAATTCACCCCTCCACTTT.

Only one count was recorded for this clone. The chain is built from TRBV11-2 and TRBJ2-3; 9 bases fit TRBD1. V lost 0 bases, J lost 4 bases, and 5 bases stayed unmatched. CDR3 length: 16 amino acids. Germline lookup yields CDR1 SGHAT and CDR2 FQNNGV. The CDR3 DNA sequence: TGTGCCAGCAGCTTAGATTGGACAGGGGCGCCAGATACGCAGTATTTT. This gives the protein CASSLDWTGAPDTQYF.

Here the CDR3 reads CASSVVPRGLSTDTQYF. The CDR3 DNA sequence: TGTGCCAGCAGCGTAGTACCTAGGGGATTAAGCACAGATACGCAGTATTTT. The chain carries TRBV9 and TRBJ2-3, with D possibly TRBD1 on 5 matching bases. The CDR3 totals 17 residues. V was pared by 0 bases and J by 0 bases, with 14 bases between. The germline V gene has CDR1 SGDLS and CDR2 YYNGEE. The whole variable domain, remainder taken from reference TRBV9 and TRBJ2-3, is DSGVTQTPKHLITATGQRVTLRCSPRSGDLSVYWYQQSLDQGLQFLIQYYNGEERAKGNILERFSAQQFPDLHSELNLSSLELGDSALYFCASSVVPRGLSTDTQYFGPGTRLTVL.

V and J are TRBV24-1 and TRBJ1-2; 12 bases line up with TRBD1. CDR1 is KGHDR and CDR2 is SFDVKD in the germline V gene. Germline trimming cut 7 bases from V and 4 bases from J; bases unmatched to any gene: 0. The CDR3 has 13 residues. CDR3 amino acids: CATRGQGAYGYTF. The CDR3, as DNA: TGTGCCACCAGGGGACAGGGGGCCTATGGCTACACCTTC.

The rearrangement links TRBV2 to TRBJ1-2, with 8 bases matching TRBD1. The CDR3 sequence is 15 residues long. J was trimmed by 3 bases and V by 5 bases; bases with no gene match: 8. The germline CDR1 and CDR2 sequences are SNHLY and FYNNEI. Here the CDR3 reads CASSSMRTGYYGYTF. CDR3 bases: TGTGCCAGCAGTTCTATGCGGACAGGGTACTATGGCTACACCTTC.

The V and J genes are TRBV6-5 and TRBJ1-2; 8 bases line up with TRBD1. This CDR3 region has 15 residues. The V segment lost 10 bases and the J segment 2 bases; nucleotides outside the gene matches: 12. Germline CDR1 MNHEY, CDR2 SVGAGI. The CDR3, as DNA: TGTGCCACGCGGACAGGGAGGGGGACAAACTATGGCTACACCTTC. This encodes CATRTGRGTNYGYTF.

The chain links TRBV12-3 or TRBV12-4 to TRBJ2-7; TRBD2 might be the D (6 bases). The V end lost 4 bases, the J end lost 7 bases, and 11 bases lay between the germline ends. This CDR3 has 12 residues. The CDR3 region is CASSWFGGEQYF. In DNA, the CDR3 is TGTGCCAGCAGTTGGTTTGGGGGGGAGCAGTACTTC.

This clone came up a few times. The V gene is TRBV6-6, the J gene TRBJ1-6, with a weak D call TRBD1 (5 bases). Germline CDR1 and CDR2: MNHNY and SVGAGI (reference sequence). The V and J ends lost 8 bases and 7 bases respectively, with 12 bases between them. CDR3 size: 13 residues. CDR3 DNA: TGTGCCAGCGTACCGGGGGACAATTCACCCCTCCACTTT. Its translation: CASVPGDNSPLHF.

For the CDR3, the DNA is TGTGCCAGCAAGAGACAGGGATCGGAGAGCACTGAAGCTTTCTTT. Amino acid sequence: CASKRQGSESTEAFF. V usage is TRBV6-4 and J usage is TRBJ1-1; 7 positions agree with TRBD1. Germline CDR1 reads MRHNA; CDR2 reads SNTAGT. The junction had 12 bases not matched to a gene; V was cut back by 7 bases and J by 4 bases. The CDR3 has 15 amino acids.

V is TRBV5-6 and J is TRBJ1-2; 7 bases fit TRBD1. The CDR3 consists of 14 residues. After removal of 6 bases from V and 2 bases from J, the junction contained 7 bases not matched to a gene. Germline loops: CDR1 SGHDT, CDR2 YYEEEE. CDR3 in amino acids: CASNKQGLNYGYTF. CDR3 nucleotide sequence: TGTGCCAGCAACAAACAGGGGCTCAACTATGGCTACACCTTC.

The count of this clone is one. The chain joins TRBV9 to TRBJ2-3; TRBD2 aligns across 9 bases. Germline V CDR1 and CDR2: SGDLS, YYNGEE. This CDR3 has 16 amino acids. J lost 2 bases, V lost 3 bases, and 7 bases had no gene match. CDR3 bases: TGTGCCAGCAGCGCGCTAGCGGGAAAGACCACAGATACGCAGTATTTT. Protein: CASSALAGKTTDTQYF.

This chain links TRBV6-5 with TRBJ2-7; 8 bases are a match to TRBD1. The CDR3 totals 15 residues. V was clipped by 11 bases and J by 0 bases; unmatched bases: 12. CDR1 MNHEY and CDR2 SVGAGI come from the germline V gene. The chain's CDR3 is CASQPADRASYEQYF. The CDR3 nucleotides are TGTGCCTCTCAGCCCGCGGACAGGGCCTCCTACGAGCAGTACTTC.

The chain is built from TRBV2 and TRBJ2-7; the D is unclear. Germline CDR1 reads SNHLY; CDR2 reads FYNNEI. The V end was cut by 8 bases, the J end by 3 bases, with 11 bases between. CDR3 size: 12 residues. This chain's CDR3 is CASSPGNYEQYF. In nucleotides, the CDR3 is TGTGCCAGCTCTCCGGGTAACTACGAGCAGTACTTC.

V usage is TRBV29-1 and J usage is TRBJ1-5, with D perhaps matching TRBD1 (6 bases). Germline V lookup: CDR1 SQVTM, CDR2 ANQGSEA. CDR3 size: 14 residues. The V gene lost 4 bases and the J gene lost 0 bases, with 10 bases spanning the gap. CDR3 loop: CSVGGRHSNQPQHF. The CDR3, as DNA: TGCAGCGTTGGGGGGCGCCATAGCAATCAGCCCCAGCATTTT.

The sample holds a few counts of this clone. V is TRBV5-1 and J is TRBJ2-5; perhaps TRBD1 as D (5 bases). The CDR3 loop spans 13 amino acids. Germline CDR1 and CDR2: SGHRS and YFSETQ. Trimming left V 5 bases short and J 2 bases short, with 10 bases between. DNA for the CDR3: TGCGCCAGCAGGTTGACAGCACAAGAGACCCAGTACTTC. This sequence encodes CASRLTAQETQYF.

V is TRBV11-2 and J is TRBJ2-1; possible D gene TRBD1, 5 bases. Germline V gene sequence: CDR1 SGHAT, CDR2 FQNNGV. CDR3 length: 16 residues. Deletions cut 5 bases from V and 4 bases from J, with 18 bases between. The DNA of the CDR3 is TGTGCCAGCAGCAAACTTCAGGGATCCCGATACAATGAGCAGTTCTTC. Amino acid sequence: CASSKLQGSRYNEQFF.

V usage is TRBV19 and J usage is TRBJ1-4; weak D call: TRBD1 (6 bases). This CDR3 spans 16 amino acids. The V gene lost 3 bases and the J gene lost 0 bases, with 11 bases spanning the gap. Germline V gene lookup returns CDR1 LNHDA and CDR2 SQIVND (reference sequence). The CDR3 region is CASSMAGAPTNEKLFF. CDR3 in DNA: TGTGCCAGTAGTATGGCAGGGGCACCAACTAATGAAAAACTGTTTTTT.

The chain carries TRBV29-1 and TRBJ2-2, with 10 bases identical to TRBD2. In germline, CDR1 is SQVTM, CDR2 ANQGSEA. V lost 1 base and J lost 5; bases outside the gene matches: 7. This CDR3 contains 16 residues. Written as DNA, the CDR3 is TGCAGCGTTGAAGTTGGAGCGGGAGGGCAGACCGGGGAGCTGTTTTTT. The encoded protein is CSVEVGAGGQTGELFF.